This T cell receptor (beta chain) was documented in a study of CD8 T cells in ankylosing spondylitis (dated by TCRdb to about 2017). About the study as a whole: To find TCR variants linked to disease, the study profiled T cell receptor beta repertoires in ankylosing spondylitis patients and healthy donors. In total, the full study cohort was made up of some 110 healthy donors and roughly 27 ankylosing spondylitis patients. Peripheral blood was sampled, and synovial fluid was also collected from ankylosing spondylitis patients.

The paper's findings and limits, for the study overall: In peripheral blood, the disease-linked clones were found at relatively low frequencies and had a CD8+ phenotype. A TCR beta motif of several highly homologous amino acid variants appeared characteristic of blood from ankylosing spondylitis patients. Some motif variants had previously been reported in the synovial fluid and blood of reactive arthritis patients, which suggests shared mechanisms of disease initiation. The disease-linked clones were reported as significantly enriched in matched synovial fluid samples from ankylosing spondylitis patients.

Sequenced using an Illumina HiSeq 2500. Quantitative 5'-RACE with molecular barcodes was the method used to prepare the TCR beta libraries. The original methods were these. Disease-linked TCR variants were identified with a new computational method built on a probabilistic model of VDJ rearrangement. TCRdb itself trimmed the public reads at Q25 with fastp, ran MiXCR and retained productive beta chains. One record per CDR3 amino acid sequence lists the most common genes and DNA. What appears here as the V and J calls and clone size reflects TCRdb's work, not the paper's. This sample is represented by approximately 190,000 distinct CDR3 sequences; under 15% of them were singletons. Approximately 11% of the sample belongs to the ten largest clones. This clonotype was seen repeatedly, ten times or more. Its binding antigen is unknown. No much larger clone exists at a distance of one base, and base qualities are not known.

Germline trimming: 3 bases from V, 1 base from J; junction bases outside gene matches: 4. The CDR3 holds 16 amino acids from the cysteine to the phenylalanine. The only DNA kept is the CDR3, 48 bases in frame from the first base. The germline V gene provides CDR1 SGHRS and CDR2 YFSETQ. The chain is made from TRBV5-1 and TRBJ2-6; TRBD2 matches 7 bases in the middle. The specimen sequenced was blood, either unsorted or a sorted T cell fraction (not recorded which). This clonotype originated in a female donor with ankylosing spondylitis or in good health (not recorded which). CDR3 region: CASSSAGASGANVLTF. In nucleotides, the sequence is TGCGCCAGCAGCTCGGCGGGAGCTTCTGGGGCCAACGTCCTGACTTTC. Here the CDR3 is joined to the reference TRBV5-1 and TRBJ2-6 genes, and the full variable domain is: KAGVTQTPRYLIKTRGQQVTLSCSPISGHRSVSWYQQTPGQGLQFLFEYFSETQRNKGNFPGRFSGRQFSNSRSEMNVSTLELGDSALYLCASSSAGASGANVLTFGAGSRLTVL.